These 28 T cell receptor beta chains share one sample of origin, sequenced in a study of blood T cell repertoires in COVID-19. Assay: immunoSEQ multiplex PCR; the TCRdb copy retains only in-frame clones and omits some. The data hold 350,000 or so clones, with roughly 88% observed a single time. The source material was peripheral blood. These receptors were obtained from a woman aged 25-40 years with COVID-19, enrolled during active disease.

The sample holds one count of this clone. V gene TRBV4-2 combines with J gene TRBJ1-1; D ambiguous. From germline, CDR1 is LGHNA and CDR2 YNFKEQ. The length of the CDR3 is 13 residues. The V end lost 1 base, the J end lost 0 bases, and 3 bases lay between the germline ends. CDR3 sequence: CASSQAVNTEAFF. For the CDR3, the DNA is TGTGCCAGCAGCCAAGCTGTGAACACTGAAGCTTTCTTT.

This clone was seen a handful of times. The CDR3 DNA follows: TGTGCCAGCTCGAATCTCCAGGGAAACTATGGCTACACCTTC. Protein product: CASSNLQGNYGYTF. The genes are TRBV27 and TRBJ1-2, with D tentatively TRBD1 (5 bases). Germline V gene sequence: CDR1 MNHEY, CDR2 SMNVEV (reference sequence). V dropped 8 bases and J dropped 2 bases, with 15 bases sitting between them. The CDR3 has 14 amino acids.

The count of this clone is one. Here the CDR3 DNA reads TGCGCCAGCAGCTTACAGGACAGTGATGAGGGCTACACCTTC. It codes for CASSLQDSDEGYTF. The chain uses TRBV5-1 and TRBJ1-2; tentatively, D is TRBD1 (6 bases). This CDR3 has 14 residues. V shed 2 bases and J shed 8 bases, with 16 bases lying between them. CDR1 and CDR2 from the germline V gene are SGHRS and YFSETQ. The full variable domain, rest sourced from reference TRBV5-1 and TRBJ1-2, is KAGVTQTPRYLIKTRGQQVTLSCSPISGHRSVSWYQQTPGQGLQFLFEYFSETQRNKGNFPGRFSGRQFSNSRSEMNVSTLELGDSALYLCASSLQDSDEGYTFGSGTRLTVV.

Only a few counts were recorded for this clone. V usage is TRBV10-3 and J usage is TRBJ2-7; 11 nucleotides align to TRBD1. Germline lookup yields CDR1 ENHRY and CDR2 SYGVKD. The CDR3 is 14 residues long. V was pared by 3 bases and J by 5 bases, with 3 bases of the junction left unmatched. CDR3 nucleotide sequence: TGTGCCATCAGTGATCGGACAGGGGGCCACGAGCAGTACTTC. This sequence encodes CAISDRTGGHEQYF.

The V call is TRBV2, the J call TRBJ2-7, with D possibly TRBD1 on 5 matching bases. The germline V gene encodes CDR1 SNHLY and CDR2 FYNNEI. CDR3 length equals 13 residues. V was trimmed by 3 bases and J by 11 bases, leaving 17 bases between them. This chain's CDR3 is CASSDARGPTKYF. In nucleotides, the CDR3 is TGTGCCAGCAGTGACGCTAGGGGCCCCACCAAGTACTTC. The full variable domain, its missing parts supplied by reference TRBV2 and TRBJ2-7, is EPEVTQTPSHQVTQMGQEVILRCVPISNHLYFYWYRQILGQKVEFLVSFYNNEISEKSEIFDDQFSVERPDGSNFTLKIRSTKLEDSAMYFCASSDARGPTKYFGPGTRLTVT.

This clone has only one observation. The chain couples TRBV19 to TRBJ1-5; 7 bases fit TRBD1. Germline-derived CDR1 and CDR2 are LNHDA and SQIVND (reference sequence). V was clipped by 2 bases and J by 4 bases; unmatched bases: 2. The CDR3 spans 14 residues. CDR3 amino acids: CASSIQGENQPQHF. CDR3 sequence (DNA): TGTGCCAGTAGTATACAGGGGGAAAATCAGCCCCAGCATTTT.

The chain recombines TRBV6-5 with TRBJ1-2; TRBD1 matches at 7 bases. The V gene's germline CDR1 is MNHEY and CDR2 SVGAGI. This CDR3 spans 16 amino acids. Trimming cost V 0 bases and J 4 bases; bases outside gene matches: 8. The CDR3 spells CASSYSRDSLLYGYTF. In DNA form, the CDR3 reads TGTGCCAGCAGTTACTCGAGGGACAGCCTTCTCTATGGCTACACCTTC.

This clone was seen once. The chain links TRBV5-1 to TRBJ1-1; perhaps TRBD1 as D (6 bases). Trimming shortened V by 0 bases and J by 0 bases, and 15 bases separated the two germline ends. Germline V gene data show CDR1 as SGHRS and CDR2 as YFSETQ. The CDR3 is made up of 17 amino acids. CDR3 in DNA: TGCGCCAGCAGCTTGGTCAGGGGTGACGGGATGAACACTGAAGCTTTCTTT. It yields the protein CASSLVRGDGMNTEAFF. The complete variable domain, with remaining parts taken from reference TRBV5-1 and TRBJ1-1, reads KAGVTQTPRYLIKTRGQQVTLSCSPISGHRSVSWYQQTPGQGLQFLFEYFSETQRNKGNFPGRFSGRQFSNSRSEMNVSTLELGDSALYLCASSLVRGDGMNTEAFFGQGTRLTVV.

The V and J genes are TRBV23-1 and TRBJ1-5; 11 bases map to TRBD1. TRBV23-1 is an ORF, with its function uncertain. Germline trimming cut 6 bases from V and 7 bases from J; bases unmatched to any gene: 8. This CDR3 region has 15 residues. The CDR3 here is CASSPTGTGGQPQHF. The CDR3 DNA is TGCGCCAGCAGCCCAACCGGGACAGGGGGGCAGCCCCAGCATTTT.

The V gene is TRBV2, the J gene TRBJ2-1, with TRBD2 matching 12 bases. This CDR3 region has 15 residues. J gave up 8 bases and V 6 bases, and 8 bases lay outside the gene matches. Germline CDR1 is SNHLY and CDR2 is FYNNEI. DNA of the CDR3: TGTGCCAGCAGCCGCGGGGCTAGCGGGGGGGATGAGCAGTTCTTC. This sequence encodes CASSRGASGGDEQFF.

The chain carries TRBV28 and TRBJ1-6; D remains ambiguous. The CDR3 has 16 residues. Trimming left V 8 bases short and J 7 bases short, with 21 bases between. The germline V gene has CDR1 MDHEN and CDR2 SYDVKM. CDR3 nucleotides: TGTGCCAGCGAGGAGGGCTCACTCGAGCTAAATTCACCCCTCCACTTT. Its translation is CASEEGSLELNSPLHF.

The chain links TRBV30 to TRBJ2-3; 7 nucleotides align to TRBD1. CDR1 is GTSNPN and CDR2 is SVGIG in the germline V gene (reference sequence). V gave up 3 bases and J gave up 4 bases; unmatched junction bases: 10. The CDR3 is made up of 15 amino acids. CDR3 nucleotides: TGTGCCTGGAGGCTATTACAGGGGCGGCCAGATACGCAGTATTTT. This translates into CAWRLLQGRPDTQYF.

This chain connects TRBV15 to TRBJ1-1; tentatively, D is TRBD1 (5 bases). This CDR3 has 15 amino acids. The V and J ends lost 1 base and 1 base respectively, with 10 bases between them. Per the germline V gene, CDR1 is LNHNV and CDR2 is YYDKDF (reference sequence). Here the CDR3 reads CATSRGRTPNTEAFF. The CDR3 DNA reads as TGTGCCACCAGCAGAGGGCGGACACCGAACACTGAAGCTTTCTTT. The full variable domain, completed using reference TRBV15 and TRBJ1-1, is DAMVIQNPRYQVTQFGKPVTLSCSQTLNHNVMYWYQQKSSQAPKLLFHYYDKDFNNEADTPDNFQSRRPNTSFCFLDIRSPGLGDTAMYLCATSRGRTPNTEAFFGQGTRLTVV.

The chain links TRBV6-5 to TRBJ1-5; TRBD1 agrees at 8 bases. CDR3 length: 15 residues. The germline V gene encodes CDR1 MNHEY and CDR2 SVGAGI. V was pared by 7 bases and J by 2 bases, with 7 bases of the junction left unmatched. CDR3 region: CASTTQGAGNQPQHF. CDR3 nucleotides: TGTGCCAGCACCACCCAGGGGGCTGGCAATCAGCCCCAGCATTTT.

The rearrangement links TRBV2 to TRBJ2-7, with TRBD1 matching 7 bases. Germline-derived CDR1 and CDR2 are SNHLY and FYNNEI. The CDR3 is made up of 14 amino acids. V was clipped by 6 bases and J by 4 bases; unmatched bases: 9. This chain's CDR3 is CASRAGTDYYEQYF. The CDR3 DNA is TGTGCCAGCAGGGCCGGGACAGATTATTACGAGCAGTACTTC.

This clone was detected ten times or more. The chain is built from TRBV6-2 or TRBV6-3 and TRBJ1-5; D call uncertain. Trimming removed 4 bases at V and 0 bases at J, with 13 bases between. Germline V gene data show CDR1 as MNHEY and CDR2 as SVGEGT. The length of the CDR3 is 16 residues. CDR3 loop: CASSLERPYSNQPQHF. The CDR3 bases are TGTGCCAGCAGTTTGGAGAGGCCTTATAGCAATCAGCCCCAGCATTTT.

This clone has a handful of counts. The J gene is TRBJ2-5, the V gene TRBV4-1; 8 nucleotides agree with TRBD1. The CDR3 contains 14 residues. V was clipped by 3 bases and J by 3 bases; unmatched bases: 3. Per germline, CDR1 MGHRA and CDR2 YSYEKL. The CDR3 coding sequence is TGCGCCAGCAGCCAGTACAGGGGGGAAGAGACCCAGTACTTC. Amino acids: CASSQYRGEETQYF.

The chain carries TRBV29-1 and TRBJ1-2; the match to TRBD1 covers 7 bases. The trim removed 5 bases at V and 8 bases at J, leaving 5 bases unmatched. Looked up from germline, CDR1 is SQVTM and CDR2 is ANQGSEA. The CDR3 is 11 amino acids. Here the CDR3 reads CSVQDRQGYTF. The DNA for the CDR3 is TGCAGCGTTCAGGACAGGCAGGGCTACACCTTC.

This chain joins TRBV6-5 and TRBJ2-3; D gene ambiguous. V gave up 8 bases and J gave up 4 bases, with 16 bases separating them. CDR3 length equals 14 residues. Germline values: CDR1 MNHEY, CDR2 SVGAGI. In nucleotides, the CDR3 is TGTGCCAGCGGATTAAGACCTCAGGCAGATACGCAGTATTTT. It translates to CASGLRPQADTQYF.

This clone was counted only a few times. Other DNA sequences in this sample translate to the same CDR3. This chain links TRBV9 with TRBJ2-3, with D tentatively TRBD2 (6 bases). V lost 0 bases to trimming and J lost 1 base, with 6 bases between them. The germline V gene encodes CDR1 SGDLS and CDR2 YYNGEE. The CDR3 spans 14 residues. The CDR3, as DNA: TGTGCCAGCAGCGTAGGGAGGGGCACAGATACGCAGTATTTT. This encodes CASSVGRGTDTQYF. The whole variable domain, filled in from reference TRBV9 and TRBJ2-3, reads DSGVTQTPKHLITATGQRVTLRCSPRSGDLSVYWYQQSLDQGLQFLIQYYNGEERAKGNILERFSAQQFPDLHSELNLSSLELGDSALYFCASSVGRGTDTQYFGPGTRLTVL.

V is TRBV3-1 (or the pseudogene TRBV3-2) and J is TRBJ1-2, with D tentatively TRBD1 (6 bases). Trimming took 4 bases from V and 8 from J, leaving 17 bases between them. From germline, CDR1 is LGHDT and CDR2 YNNKEL (reference sequence). The CDR3 is 14 residues long. The DNA of the CDR3 is TGTGCCAGCAGCCCGCCGCAGGGGCGAATCGGCTACACCTTC. The encoded protein is CASSPPQGRIGYTF.

This chain links TRBV15 with TRBJ1-2, with 9 bases matching TRBD1. Trimming took 2 bases from V and 2 from J; bases not matched to a gene: 6. The CDR3 contains 16 residues. CDR1 and CDR2 (germline): LNHNV, YYDKDF (reference sequence). DNA of the CDR3: TGTGCCACCAGCAGACGTCCCGGGACAGGGAACTATGGCTACACCTTC. This sequence encodes CATSRRPGTGNYGYTF.

This chain joins TRBV29-1 and TRBJ1-2; 7 positions match TRBD1. J lost 2 bases, V lost 2 bases, and 8 bases had no gene match. Germline CDR1 SQVTM, CDR2 ANQGSEA. The length of the CDR3 is 15 residues. The CDR3 region is CSVESRQGGNYGYTF. CDR3 DNA: TGCAGCGTTGAAAGTCGACAGGGTGGGAACTATGGCTACACCTTC. Supplemented by reference TRBV29-1 and TRBJ1-2, the full variable domain reads SAVISQKPSRDICQRGTSLTIQCQVDSQVTMMFWYRQQPGQSLTLIATANQGSEATYESGFVIDKFPISRPNLTFSTLTVSNMSPEDSSIYLCSVESRQGGNYGYTFGSGTRLTVV.

This sequence joins TRBV11-2 and TRBJ1-1, with D possibly matching TRBD1 (5 bases). The CDR3 spans 12 residues. Per the germline V gene, CDR1 is SGHAT and CDR2 is FQNNGV. The V end was cut by 5 bases, the J end by 8 bases, with 12 bases between. The DNA of the CDR3 is TGTGCCAGCAGCAGGCGGGGGTTAGAAGCTTTCTTT. Residues: CASSRRGLEAFF.

The chain employs TRBV19 and TRBJ2-2; 7 bases align to TRBD1. The CDR3 totals 14 residues. Per the germline V gene, CDR1 is LNHDA and CDR2 is SQIVND (reference sequence). Unmatched junction bases numbered 8, after V lost 7 bases and J lost 6 bases. The CDR3 protein is CASMRGQVPGELFF. The DNA for the CDR3 is TGTGCCAGTATGAGGGGGCAGGTTCCCGGGGAGCTGTTTTTT.

The chain is built from TRBV7-6 and TRBJ2-1, with 8 bases fitting TRBD2. The CDR3 consists of 21 residues. From germline, CDR1 is SGHVS and CDR2 FNYEAQ. Germline trimming cut 5 bases from V and 0 bases from J; bases unmatched to any gene: 21. CDR3 loop: CASSVSPGGSTQRSSYNEQFF. The CDR3 bases are TGTGCCAGCAGCGTATCCCCGGGGGGGAGTACGCAACGGAGCTCCTACAATGAGCAGTTCTTC.

This CDR3 is CASSYSPPGLAGTNTGELFF. CDR3 bases: TGTGCCAGCAGTTACTCCCCTCCGGGACTAGCGGGGACGAACACCGGGGAGCTGTTTTTT. The chain joins TRBV6-2 or TRBV6-3 to TRBJ2-2; 13 bases fit TRBD2. J was trimmed by 0 bases and V by 0 bases; bases with no gene match: 7. CDR1 is MNHEY and CDR2 is SVGEGT in the germline V gene. This CDR3 has 20 residues.

The rearrangement uses TRBV2 and TRBJ1-2, with TRBD1 identical over 8 bases. The CDR3 has 16 residues. CDR1 and CDR2 from the germline V gene are SNHLY and FYNNEI. J lost 4 bases, V lost 7 bases, and 14 bases had no gene match. CDR3 nucleotide sequence: TGTGCCAGCACCTACAAACGGACAGGGAATACCTATGGCTACACCTTC. It encodes CASTYKRTGNTYGYTF.